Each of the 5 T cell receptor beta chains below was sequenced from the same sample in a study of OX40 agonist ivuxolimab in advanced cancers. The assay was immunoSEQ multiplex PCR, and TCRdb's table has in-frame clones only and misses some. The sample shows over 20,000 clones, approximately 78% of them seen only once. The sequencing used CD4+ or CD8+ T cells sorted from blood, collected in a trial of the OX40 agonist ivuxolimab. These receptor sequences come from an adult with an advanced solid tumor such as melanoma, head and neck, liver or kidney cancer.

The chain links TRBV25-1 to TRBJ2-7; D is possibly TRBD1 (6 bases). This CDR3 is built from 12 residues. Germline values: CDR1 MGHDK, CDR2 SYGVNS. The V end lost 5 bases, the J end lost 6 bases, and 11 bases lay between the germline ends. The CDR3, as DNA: TGTGCCAGCAGTATCACAGGGCGCGAGCAGTACTTC. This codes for CASSITGREQYF.

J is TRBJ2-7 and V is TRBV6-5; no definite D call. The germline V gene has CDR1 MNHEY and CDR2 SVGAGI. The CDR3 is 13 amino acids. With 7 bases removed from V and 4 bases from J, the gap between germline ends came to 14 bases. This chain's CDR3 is CASTLDRWYEQYF. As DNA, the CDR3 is TGTGCCAGCACACTCGACCGCTGGTACGAGCAGTACTTC.

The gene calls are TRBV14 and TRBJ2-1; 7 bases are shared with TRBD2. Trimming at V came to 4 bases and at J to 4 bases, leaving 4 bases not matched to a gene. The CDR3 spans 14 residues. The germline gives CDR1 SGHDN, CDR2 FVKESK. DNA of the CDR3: TGTGCCAGCAGCCCCCTGCGGGGGTACAATGAGCAGTTCTTC. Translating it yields CASSPLRGYNEQFF. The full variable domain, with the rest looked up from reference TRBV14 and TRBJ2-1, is EAGVTQFPSHSVIEKGQTVTLRCDPISGHDNLYWYRRVMGKEIKFLLHFVKESKQDESGMPNNRFLAERTGGTYSTLKVQPAELEDSGVYFCASSPLRGYNEQFFGPGTRLTVL.

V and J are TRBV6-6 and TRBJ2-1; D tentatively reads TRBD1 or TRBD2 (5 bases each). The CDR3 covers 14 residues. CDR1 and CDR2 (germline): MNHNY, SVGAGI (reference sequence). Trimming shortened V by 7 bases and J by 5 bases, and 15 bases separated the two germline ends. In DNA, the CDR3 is TGTGCCAGCACTGCAGGGTTGCGGGACAATGAGCAGTTCTTC. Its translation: CASTAGLRDNEQFF.

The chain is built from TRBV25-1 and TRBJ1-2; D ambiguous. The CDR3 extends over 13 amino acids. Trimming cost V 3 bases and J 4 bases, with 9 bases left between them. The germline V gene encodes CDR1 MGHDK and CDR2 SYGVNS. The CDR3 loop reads CASSEGRAYGYTF. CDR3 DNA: TGTGCCAGCAGTGAGGGCAGAGCCTATGGCTACACCTTC.